These T cell receptor beta chains were read from a single sample in a study of OX40 agonist ivuxolimab in advanced cancers. Here immunoSEQ multiplex PCR was the method, and the copy in TCRdb shows in-frame clones only, minus some. The profile shows 17,000 or so clones, about 88% of them singletons. The material was CD4+ or CD8+ T cells sorted from blood, obtained in a trial of the OX40 agonist ivuxolimab. The receptors come from an adult with an advanced solid tumor such as melanoma, head and neck, liver or kidney cancer. The CDR3 runs from the conserved cysteine through the conserved F or W. The D gene is left open where the match is weak. Clone size appears in some rows only: once, few, many, or a class for an expanded clone.

j_gene	v_gene	d_gene	abundance	CDR3nt	CDR3aa
TRBJ2-1	TRBV30	NA	NA	TGTGCCTGGACTGTGGACTATAGCTACAATGAGCAGTTCTTC	CAWTVDYSYNEQFF
TRBJ2-1	TRBV5-1	NA	NA	TGCGCCAGCAGCTTGGTTTGGGCGTACTGGGGCGGCAATGAGCAGTTCTTC	CASSLVWAYWGGNEQFF
TRBJ1-1	TRBV10-3	NA	NA	TGTGCCATCAGTGAGTCCGGGGGTGCTGAAGCTTTCTTT	CAISESGGAEAFF
TRBJ1-2	TRBV5-6	NA	NA	TGTGCCAGCAGCTTGGGACAGCTAAGCGGCTACACCTTC	CASSLGQLSGYTF
TRBJ2-2	TRBV10-2	TRBD2	NA	TGCGCCAGCAGTGTTGGGCTAGCGGGAGGGCCCGGTAACACCGGGGAGCTGTTTTTT	CASSVGLAGGPGNTGELFF
TRBJ2-1	TRBV12-5	TRBD1	NA	TGTGCTAGCCACGGGACAGACTACTACAATGAGCAGTTCTTC	CASHGTDYYNEQFF
TRBJ2-5	TRBV25-1	NA	NA	TGTGCCAGCAGTGGAAAGGGGTTAGAGACCCAGTACTTC	CASSGKGLETQYF
TRBJ2-3	TRBV11-3	NA	NA	TGTGCCAGCAGCCTTCCGGACCATACTAGCACAGATACGCAGTATTTT	CASSLPDHTSTDTQYF
TRBJ1-1	TRBV9	NA	NA	TGTGCCAGCAGCCCTCGGGGCAGCCCGAACACTGAAGCTTTCTTT	CASSPRGSPNTEAFF
TRBJ2-3	TRBV7-9	NA	NA	TGTGCCAGCACCTTCCTCAGGCCTAGCACAGATACGCAGTATTTT	CASTFLRPSTDTQYF
TRBJ2-3	TRBV18	NA	NA	TGTGCCAGCTCACCACGGCAGCCCAGGGGCGAAGATACGCAGTATTTT	CASSPRQPRGEDTQYF
TRBJ2-7	TRBV11-3	NA	large	TGTGCCAGCAGCTTTAGGGGTGGAAGGGCCGCCGAGCAGTACTTC	CASSFRGGRAAEQYF
TRBJ1-5	TRBV11-3	TRBD1	NA	TGTGCCAGCAGCCATCATAAGTCGGGACAGGGGAACAATCAGCCCCAGCATTTT	CASSHHKSGQGNNQPQHF
TRBJ1-2	TRBV6-5	NA	once	TGTGCCAGCAGTTCTTCAAGGGTGTACTATGGCTACACCTTC	CASSSSRVYYGYTF
TRBJ1-5	TRBV4-1	NA	once	TGCGCCAGCAGCCAAGCCACAGGGTTTCAGCCCCAGCATTTT	CASSQATGFQPQHF
TRBJ1-6	TRBV4-3	NA	few	TGCGCCAGCAGCCAAGGATGGGGGGCGCGGAATTCACCCCTCCACTTT	CASSQGWGARNSPLHF
TRBJ2-7	TRBV2	TRBD1	NA	TGTGCCAGCAAGTCCAGGACAGGGGCCTCCTACGAGCAGTACTTC	CASKSRTGASYEQYF
TRBJ1-6	TRBV6-6	NA	NA	TGTGCCAGCAGCCCCCAAAGCTTCTATAATTCACCCCTCCACTTT	CASSPQSFYNSPLHF
TRBJ2-7	TRBV9	NA	medium-sized	TGTGCCAGCAGCTTACGGGGGGCCAGGGCCTACGAGCAGTACTTC	CASSLRGARAYEQYF
TRBJ1-3	TRBV30	NA	NA	TGTGCCTGGAGTGTAATGGATGGGGACACCATATATTTT	CAWSVMDGDTIYF
TRBJ2-7	TRBV5-6	NA	NA	TGTGCCAGCAGCTCGATGACGGGTGGAGAGTACGAGCAGTACTTC	CASSSMTGGEYEQYF
TRBJ2-1	TRBV6-6	NA	NA	TGTGCCAGCAGTCAACTAGTTAGTGAGCAGTTCTTC	CASSQLVSEQFF